This T cell receptor (beta chain) was documented in a study of response to subunit inactivated influenza vaccine. This clonotype was observed a handful of times. V lost 5 bases to trimming and J lost 2 bases; unmatched junction nucleotides: 7. The germline gives CDR1 SEHNR, CDR2 FQNEAQ (reference sequence). There are 15 residues in the CDR3. TCRdb used MiXCR to reprocess the RT-PCR reads, holding one entry per CDR3 protein. The sample holds about 500,000 distinct CDR3 sequences, more than 15% seen once. Sequenced here: CD4+ T cells sorted from PBMCs, sampled approximately 25 months after vaccination. V and J are TRBV7-9 and TRBJ1-2, with 8 nucleotides matching TRBD1. This sequence originates from a man aged 50-75 years who received an inactivated influenza vaccine. The CDR3 DNA follows: TGTGCCAGCAGCCCTAGGACAGGGATAAACTATGGCTACACCTTC. It encodes CASSPRTGINYGYTF.